This T cell receptor beta chain was obtained from a study of blood T cells in healthy people across ages. Whole-study findings and limits: PBMCs were not sorted, which prevented a conclusive comparison of naive versus antigen-experienced cells. Compared with aged donors, long-lived donors showed fewer expanded clones, suggesting selection.

The donors, healthy Caucasians from Russia, were aged 6 to 90. A remark on this clonotype: Its antigen is as yet unknown. One junction end does not reproduce the germline sequence, and a read error may be involved.

CDR3 length: 15 residues. From germline, CDR1 is SGHDN and CDR2 FVKESK. Next came a second PCR, run for about 7 to 12 cycles, which used a sample-barcoded 5' primer along with a J-beta primer mix. The template-switch adaptor, which had 12 random nucleotides, put a tag on each cDNA molecule. TCRdb analysed the 5' RACE reads with MiXCR anew, one entry per CDR3 protein. Here the sample spans under 2 million distinct CDR3 sequences, about 31% being singletons. The sequencing sample was made of blood. The chain joins TRBV14 to TRBJ2-3; 7 nucleotides align to TRBD1. This TCR was recovered from a woman in her twenties or thirties in good health. The CDR3 sequence: CASSPTDRLWGTQCF. CDR3 coding DNA: TGTGCCAGCAGCCCCACGGACAGGCTCTGGGGTACGCAGTGTTTT.